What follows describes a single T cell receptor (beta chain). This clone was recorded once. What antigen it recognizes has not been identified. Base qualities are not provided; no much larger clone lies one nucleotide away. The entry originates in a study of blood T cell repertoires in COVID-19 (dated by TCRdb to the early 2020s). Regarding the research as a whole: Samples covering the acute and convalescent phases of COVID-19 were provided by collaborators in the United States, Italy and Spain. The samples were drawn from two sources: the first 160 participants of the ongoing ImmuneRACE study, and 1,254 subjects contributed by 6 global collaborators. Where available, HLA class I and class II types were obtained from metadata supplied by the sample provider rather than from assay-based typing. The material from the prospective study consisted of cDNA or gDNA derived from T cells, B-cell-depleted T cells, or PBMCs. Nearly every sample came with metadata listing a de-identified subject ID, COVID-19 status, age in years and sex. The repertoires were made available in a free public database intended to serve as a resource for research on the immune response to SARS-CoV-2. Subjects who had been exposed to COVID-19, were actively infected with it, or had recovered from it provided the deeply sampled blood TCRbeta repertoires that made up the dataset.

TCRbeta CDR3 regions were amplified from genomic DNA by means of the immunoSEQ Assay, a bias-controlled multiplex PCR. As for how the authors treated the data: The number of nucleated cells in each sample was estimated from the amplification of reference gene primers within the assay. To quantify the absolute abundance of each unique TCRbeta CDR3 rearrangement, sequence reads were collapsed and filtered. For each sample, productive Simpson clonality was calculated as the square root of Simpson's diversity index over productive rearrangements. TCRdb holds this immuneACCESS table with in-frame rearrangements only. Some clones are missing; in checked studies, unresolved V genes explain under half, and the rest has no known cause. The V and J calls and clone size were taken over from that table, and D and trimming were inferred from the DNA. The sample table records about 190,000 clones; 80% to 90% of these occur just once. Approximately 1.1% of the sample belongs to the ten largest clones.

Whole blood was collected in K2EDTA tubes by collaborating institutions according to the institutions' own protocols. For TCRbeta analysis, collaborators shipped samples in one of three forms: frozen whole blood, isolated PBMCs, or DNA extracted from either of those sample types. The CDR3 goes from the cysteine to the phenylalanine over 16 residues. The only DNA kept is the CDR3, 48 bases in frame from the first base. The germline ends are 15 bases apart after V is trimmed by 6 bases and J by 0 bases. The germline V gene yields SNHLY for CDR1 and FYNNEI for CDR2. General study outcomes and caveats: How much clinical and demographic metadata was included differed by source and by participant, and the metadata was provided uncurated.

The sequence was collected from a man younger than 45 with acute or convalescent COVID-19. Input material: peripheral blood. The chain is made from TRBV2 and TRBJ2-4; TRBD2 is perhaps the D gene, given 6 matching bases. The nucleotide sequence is TGTGCCAGCAGGGGGAGCGGGCCACTAGCCAAAAACATTCAGTACTTC. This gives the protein CASRGSGPLAKNIQYF.